This entry is about one TCR beta chain. Other DNA sequences in this specimen translate into the identical CDR3. The method was immunoSEQ multiplex PCR; TCRdb's version includes in-frame clones alone and lacks a portion of them. The sample carries under 100,000 clones, about 89% recorded once. The data were obtained in a study of blood T cell repertoires in COVID-19. Study background: Sample material is recorded as cDNA or gDNA derived from T cells, B-cell-depleted T cells, or PBMCs.

Germline CDR1 SGHAT, CDR2 FQDESV (reference sequence). Trimming left V 2 bases short and J 2 bases short, with 4 bases between. This CDR3 contains 13 residues. This rearrangement joins TRBV11-1 to TRBJ1-5; D not resolved. The receptor's source is a man in his fifties with acute or convalescent COVID-19. The sample was peripheral blood. The CDR3 coding sequence is TGTGCCAGCAGCTTACAGGGCAATCAGCCCCAGCATTTT. Translation gives CASSLQGNQPQHF.